This T cell receptor (beta chain) was captured by sequencing in a study of T-cell reconstitution after alpha-beta-depleted transplantation in children. Comments on this clonotype: No antigen is known for it. No conserved phenylalanine or tryptophan ends this CDR3, so it is likely a read error.

Germline V lookup: CDR1 SQVTM, CDR2 ANQGSEA. V dropped 0 bases and J dropped 0; count of bases not matched to a gene: 8. The CDR3 runs 18 residues. Unique molecular identifiers were used in preparing the TCRbeta library. TCRdb recomputed calls from the PCR reads with MiXCR, one row per CDR3 protein. The sample carries some 840,000 distinct CDR3 sequences, 16% recorded once. General study points: Among T cells one year after transplant, newly produced cells accounted for most counts and diversity. Alpha-beta T cells about two months after transplant reportedly derived from several hundred expanded graft clones. It was surviving recipient T cells and thymic progenitors that gave some patients high TCRbeta diversity at day 60.

The clonotype originates from a male patient aged 10-17 years who had a stem cell transplant for acute lymphoblastic leukemia, so the T cells may come from the graft donor. The chain joins TRBV29-1 to TRBJ2-6, with 7 bases that match TRBD1. The sequenced sample was PBMCs, mostly from graft donor cells, obtained 360 days after TCRalphabeta/CD19-depleted stem cell transplant. CDR3 sequence reads: CSVEDRADRNSGANVLTS. CDR3 coding DNA: TGCAGCGTTGAAGACCGAGCGGACAGGAACTCTGGGGCCAACGTCCTGACTTCC.